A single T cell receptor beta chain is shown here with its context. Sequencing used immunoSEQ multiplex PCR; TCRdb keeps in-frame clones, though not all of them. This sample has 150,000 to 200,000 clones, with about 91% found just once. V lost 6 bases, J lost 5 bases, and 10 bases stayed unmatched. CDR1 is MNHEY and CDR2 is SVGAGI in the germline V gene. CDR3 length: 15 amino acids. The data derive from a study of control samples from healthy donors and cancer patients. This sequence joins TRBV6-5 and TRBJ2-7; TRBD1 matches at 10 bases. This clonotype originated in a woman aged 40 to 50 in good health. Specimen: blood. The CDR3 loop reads CASRPHSGTGDEQYF. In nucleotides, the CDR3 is TGTGCCAGCAGGCCCCATTCGGGGACAGGGGACGAGCAGTACTTC.